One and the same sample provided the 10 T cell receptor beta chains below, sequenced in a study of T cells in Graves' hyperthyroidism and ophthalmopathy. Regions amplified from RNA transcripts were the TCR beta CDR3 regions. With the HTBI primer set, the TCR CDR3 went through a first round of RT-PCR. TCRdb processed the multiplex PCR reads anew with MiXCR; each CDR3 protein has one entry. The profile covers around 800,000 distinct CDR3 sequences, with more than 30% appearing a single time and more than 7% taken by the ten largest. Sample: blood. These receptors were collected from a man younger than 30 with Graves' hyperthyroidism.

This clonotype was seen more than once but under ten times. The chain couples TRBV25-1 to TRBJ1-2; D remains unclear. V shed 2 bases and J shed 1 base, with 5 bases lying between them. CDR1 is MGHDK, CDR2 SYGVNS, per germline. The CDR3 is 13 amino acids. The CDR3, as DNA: TGTGCCAGCAGTGAAGAGGTTAACTATGGCTACACCTTC. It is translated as CASSEEVNYGYTF.

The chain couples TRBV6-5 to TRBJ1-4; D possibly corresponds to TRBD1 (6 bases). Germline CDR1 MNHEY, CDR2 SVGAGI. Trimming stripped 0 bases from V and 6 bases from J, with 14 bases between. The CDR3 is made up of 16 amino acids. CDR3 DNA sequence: TGTGCCAGCAGTTACTCTAGCTGGGGGCGGGATGAAAAACTGTTTTTT. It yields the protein CASSYSSWGRDEKLFF.

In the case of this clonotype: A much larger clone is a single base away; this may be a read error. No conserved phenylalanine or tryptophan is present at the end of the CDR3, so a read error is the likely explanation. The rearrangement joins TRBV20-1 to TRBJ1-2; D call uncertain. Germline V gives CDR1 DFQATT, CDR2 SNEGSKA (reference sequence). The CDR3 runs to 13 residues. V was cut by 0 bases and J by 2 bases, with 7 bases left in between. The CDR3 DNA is TGCAGTGCTAGAGATCTTGACAACTATGGCTACACCATC. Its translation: CSARDLDNYGYTI.

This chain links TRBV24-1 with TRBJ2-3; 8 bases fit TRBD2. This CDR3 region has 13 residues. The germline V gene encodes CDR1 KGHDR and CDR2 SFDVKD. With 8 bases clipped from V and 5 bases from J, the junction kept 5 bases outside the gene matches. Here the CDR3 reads CATNSGSVDTQYF. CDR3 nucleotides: TGTGCCACCAACAGCGGGAGCGTAGATACGCAGTATTTT.

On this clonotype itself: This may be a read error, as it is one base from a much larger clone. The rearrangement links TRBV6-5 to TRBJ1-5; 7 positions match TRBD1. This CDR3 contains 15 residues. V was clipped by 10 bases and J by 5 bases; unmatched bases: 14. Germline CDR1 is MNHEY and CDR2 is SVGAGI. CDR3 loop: CAISYSGTAYQPQHF. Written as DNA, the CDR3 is TGTGCCATCAGCTACTCTGGGACAGCGTATCAGCCCCAGCATTTT.

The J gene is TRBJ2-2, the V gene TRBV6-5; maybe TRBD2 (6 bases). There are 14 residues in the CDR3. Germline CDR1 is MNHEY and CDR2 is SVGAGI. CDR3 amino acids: CSSAQRAFTGELFF. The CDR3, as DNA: TGTTCTTCAGCCCAGCGGGCCTTCACCGGGGAGCTGTTTTTT.

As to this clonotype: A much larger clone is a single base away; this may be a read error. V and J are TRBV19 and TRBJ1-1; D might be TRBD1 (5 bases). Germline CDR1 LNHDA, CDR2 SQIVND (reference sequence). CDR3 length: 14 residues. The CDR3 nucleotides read TGTGCCGGTAGTCTCATGGGACGAGACACTGAAGCTTTCTTT. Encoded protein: CAGSLMGRDTEAFF.

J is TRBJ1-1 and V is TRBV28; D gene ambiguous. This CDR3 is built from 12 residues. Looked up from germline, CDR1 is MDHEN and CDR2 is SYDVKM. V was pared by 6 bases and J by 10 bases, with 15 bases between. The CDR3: CASSLPGFRAFF. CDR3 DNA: TGTGCCAGCAGCCTCCCAGGTTTTCGAGCTTTCTTT.

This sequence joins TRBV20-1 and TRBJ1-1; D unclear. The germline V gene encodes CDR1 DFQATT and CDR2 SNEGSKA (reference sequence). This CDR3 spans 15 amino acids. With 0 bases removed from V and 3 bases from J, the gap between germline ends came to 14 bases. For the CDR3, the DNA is TGCAGTGCTAGAGACAAGGAGATGGAGGACACTGAAGCTTTCTTT. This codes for CSARDKEMEDTEAFF.

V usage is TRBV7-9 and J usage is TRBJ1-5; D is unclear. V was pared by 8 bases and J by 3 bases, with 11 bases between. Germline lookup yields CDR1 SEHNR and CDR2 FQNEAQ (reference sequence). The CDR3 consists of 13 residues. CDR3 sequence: CASGEALNQPQHF. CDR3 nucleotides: TGTGCCAGCGGCGAGGCCCTCAATCAGCCCCAGCATTTT.